The T cell receptor beta chain under discussion was sequenced for a study of OX40 agonist ivuxolimab in advanced cancers. Study details: As their treatment, patients were administered ivuxolimab, an agonistic anti-OX40 (CD134) antibody. Ivuxolimab, which patients received intravenously every 2 weeks, was dosed at 0.01 to 10 mg/kg.

Germline CDR1 is MDHEN and CDR2 is SYDVKM. The CDR3 totals 12 residues. The junction had 8 bases not matched to a gene; V was cut back by 9 bases and J by 8 bases. Profiled with immunoSEQ multiplex PCR; TCRdb holds only in-frame clones, not every one. Among fewer than 85,000 clones listed, 84% were seen once. The chain carries TRBV28 and TRBJ1-2; 8 bases map to TRBD1. This sequence was found in an adult with an advanced solid tumor such as melanoma, head and neck, liver or kidney cancer. The material was CD4+ or CD8+ T cells sorted from blood, obtained in a trial of the OX40 agonist ivuxolimab. CDR3 residues: CASIGQGGGYTF. CDR3 sequence (DNA): TGTGCCAGTATCGGACAGGGCGGAGGCTACACCTTC.